One sample yielded the 11 T cell receptor beta chains listed below, sequenced in a study of identical twins. TCRdb reanalysed the 5' RACE reads using MiXCR and keeps one entry per CDR3 protein. The sample carries 750,000 to 950,000 distinct CDR3 sequences, 9% to 15% recorded once. The same sample was also studied in work on yellow fever vaccine responses in identical twins.

Specimen: PBMCs. These TCRs come from a woman aged 18-29 years in good health.

The chain employs TRBV28 and TRBJ2-5; maybe TRBD2 (5 bases). The CDR3 has 16 amino acids. From germline, CDR1 is MDHEN and CDR2 SYDVKM. With 3 bases removed from V and 2 bases from J, the gap between germline ends came to 16 bases. CDR3 sequence reads: CASSLAGAPPQETQYF. The DNA for the CDR3 is TGTGCCAGCAGTTTGGCGGGCGCTCCACCTCAAGAGACCCAGTACTTC.

This clonotype came up a few times. This chain connects TRBV28 to TRBJ1-3; D not certain. Germline values: CDR1 MDHEN, CDR2 SYDVKM. The V and J ends lost 5 bases and 4 bases respectively, with 6 bases between them. This CDR3 has 12 amino acids. The CDR3 DNA sequence: TGTGCCAGCAGTGTTAGGGGAAACACCATATATTTT. Its protein product is CASSVRGNTIYF.

This sequence joins TRBV27 and TRBJ2-1; TRBD2 agrees at 8 bases. J lost 3 bases, V lost 6 bases, and 7 bases had no gene match. CDR1 and CDR2 (germline): MNHEY, SMNVEV (reference sequence). The CDR3 has 15 residues. For the CDR3, the DNA is TGTGCCAGCAGCGCGAGCGGGGGATTCTACAATGAGCAGTTCTTC. It codes for CASSASGGFYNEQFF.

This clonotype has a handful of counts. The CDR3 is CASSYQGLQQETQYF. The CDR3 DNA reads as TGTGCCAGCAGTTACCAGGGACTACAACAAGAGACCCAGTACTTC. The V gene is TRBV6-2 or TRBV6-3, the J gene TRBJ2-5; 7 bases match TRBD2. Germline V CDR1 and CDR2: MNHEY, SVGEGT. The CDR3 covers 15 residues. After removal of 2 bases from V and 2 bases from J, the junction contained 5 bases not matched to a gene.

This sequence joins TRBV2 and TRBJ2-1; D is possibly TRBD1 or TRBD2 (5 bases each). The CDR3 spans 19 residues. V shed 4 bases and J shed 7 bases, with 29 bases lying between them. Germline CDR1 and CDR2: SNHLY and FYNNEI. The CDR3 reads CASSAPWGSGGERGNEQFF. CDR3 nucleotide sequence: TGTGCCAGCAGTGCGCCGTGGGGGTCGGGCGGAGAGAGAGGTAATGAGCAGTTCTTC.

The chain uses TRBV7-9 and TRBJ2-5; no definite D call. Trimming removed 2 bases from V and 5 bases from J, with 12 bases in between. Germline V gene data show CDR1 as SEHNR and CDR2 as FQNEAQ (reference sequence). This CDR3 spans 14 amino acids. The CDR3 DNA is TGTGCCAGCAGCTTATCTGATGGGCAGGAGACCCAGTACTTC. It codes for CASSLSDGQETQYF.

V usage is TRBV7-9 and J usage is TRBJ1-6; D remains ambiguous. V lost 1 base to trimming and J lost 7 bases, with 8 bases between them. CDR3 size: 14 residues. In germline, CDR1 is SEHNR, CDR2 FQNEAQ (reference sequence). The CDR3 reads CASSLDSSNSPLHF. The CDR3 DNA reads as TGTGCCAGCAGCTTAGACAGTTCGAATTCACCCCTCCACTTT.

This clonotype was seen many times. The J gene is TRBJ1-1, the V gene TRBV5-1, with D possibly being TRBD1 (5 bases). The V end lost 6 bases, the J end lost 4 bases, and 13 bases lay between the germline ends. Germline CDR1 and CDR2: SGHRS and YFSETQ. This CDR3 has 13 amino acids. CDR3 DNA: TGCGCCAGCAATTGGGGCTCTGGCACTGAAGCTTTCTTT. It yields the protein CASNWGSGTEAFF.

This chain uses TRBV12-3 or TRBV12-4 with TRBJ1-5; weak D call: TRBD1 (6 bases). The CDR3 runs to 16 residues. The V and J ends lost 6 bases and 2 bases respectively, with 17 bases between them. The CDR3 DNA is TGTGCCAGCAGCCCGCTGGGGGCCGGGGGCAATCAGCCCCAGCATTTT. Encoded protein: CASSPLGAGGNQPQHF.

The sample holds a few counts of this clonotype. The V and J genes are TRBV5-1 and TRBJ2-1; TRBD1 might be the D (6 bases). The CDR3 contains 16 residues. Germline V gene data show CDR1 as SGHRS and CDR2 as YFSETQ. V was pared by 0 bases and J by 0 bases, with 10 bases between. The CDR3 loop is CASSLGTAFSYNEQFF. DNA for the CDR3: TGCGCCAGCAGCTTGGGGACAGCCTTCTCCTACAATGAGCAGTTCTTC.

V usage is TRBV11-2 and J usage is TRBJ2-3; 11 nucleotides align to TRBD2. This CDR3 contains 18 residues. Trimming removed 4 bases from V and 2 bases from J; junction bases left unmatched: 11. Germline V CDR1 and CDR2: SGHAT, FQNNGV. As DNA, the CDR3 is TGTGCCAGCAGCTCAAGTCGGCTAGCGGGGGGTTACACAGATACGCAGTATTTT. Its translation is CASSSSRLAGGYTDTQYF.